The 27 T cell receptor beta chains given below trace back to one sample, sequenced in a study of memory CD4+ T cells and cytomegalovirus serostatus. Single viable CD3+CD4+CD8-CD45RO+ cells were sorted as the memory CD4+ T cells. The protocol was immunoSEQ multiplex PCR, while the TCRdb copy is restricted to in-frame clones and leaves out a portion. There are more than 50,000 clones in the sample; around four fifths occur only once, and 0.77% lies in the top ten. Sequenced material: memory CD4+ T cells from blood. These receptor sequences come from an adult in good health and CMV-seronegative.

The chain has TRBV18 and TRBJ2-7, with 12 bases fitting TRBD2. With V trimmed by 8 bases and J by 3 bases, 5 bases remained unmatched. CDR1 KGHSH and CDR2 LQKENI come from the germline V gene. The CDR3 sequence is 14 residues long. The CDR3 sequence: CASKTSGGNYEQYF. CDR3 nucleotide sequence: TGTGCCAGCAAGACTAGCGGGGGTAACTACGAGCAGTACTTC.

The J gene is TRBJ2-4, the V gene TRBV7-3; 10 nucleotides agree with TRBD1. The CDR3 extends over 15 amino acids. Unmatched junction bases numbered 5, after V lost 3 bases and J lost 6 bases. Germline CDR1 SGHTA, CDR2 FQGTGA. The CDR3 region has the DNA TGTGCCAGCAGCTTCGGGACAGGGGTAGGAAACATTCAGTACTTC. The encoded protein is CASSFGTGVGNIQYF.

The chain carries TRBV7-2 and TRBJ1-1; D uncertain. Trimming cost V 0 bases and J 7 bases, with 12 bases left between them. Germline lookup yields CDR1 SGHTA and CDR2 FQGNSA. The CDR3 spans 14 residues. This CDR3 is CASSLAQEDYEAFF. CDR3 nucleotide sequence: TGTGCCAGCAGCTTAGCCCAGGAGGACTATGAAGCTTTCTTT.

This sequence joins TRBV5-6 and TRBJ1-6, with TRBD1 matching 7 bases. After removal of 1 base from V and 8 bases from J, the junction contained 3 bases not matched to a gene. Germline CDR1 and CDR2: SGHDT and YYEEEE. This CDR3 has 14 residues. The CDR3 DNA reads as TGTGCCAGCAGCTTGATCAGGGGGGATTCACCCCTCCACTTT. It specifies CASSLIRGDSPLHF.

The chain uses TRBV6-1 and TRBJ2-3; D not resolved. The CDR3 loop spans 12 amino acids. Germline CDR1 and CDR2: MNHNS and SASEGT. With 8 bases removed from V and 6 bases from J, the gap between germline ends came to 12 bases. The CDR3 region has the DNA TGTGCCAGCTCCCGGACCGGGGATACGCAGTATTTT. Translation: CASSRTGDTQYF.

The chain recombines TRBV19 with TRBJ1-3, with D unclear. With 5 bases removed from V and 4 bases from J, the gap between germline ends came to 12 bases. The CDR3 length is 14 residues. CDR1 is LNHDA, CDR2 SQIVND, per germline (reference sequence). CDR3 DNA sequence: TGTGCCAGTAGTCCCACAAGAAGGGGAAACACCATATATTTT. It yields the protein CASSPTRRGNTIYF.

This clone showed up just a few times. At one end, the junction sequence differs from germline, possibly due to a read error. This chain links TRBV6-5 with TRBJ2-4; the match to TRBD1 covers 8 bases. The germline V gene has CDR1 MNHEY and CDR2 SVGAGI. The CDR3 length is 11 residues. CDR3 sequence: CASSSTGQVMF. DNA of the CDR3: TGTGCCAGCAGTTCCACGGGACAGGTCATGTTC.

CDR3 amino acids: CASSDKESWGVYGNTIYF. CDR3 sequence (DNA): TGTGCCAGCAGTGACAAGGAGTCGTGGGGGGTGTACGGGAACACCATATATTTT. The chain has TRBV2 and TRBJ1-3; weak D call: TRBD1 (5 bases). Germline V lookup: CDR1 SNHLY, CDR2 FYNNEI. The CDR3 runs 18 residues. V lost 3 bases and J 7 bases, leaving 25 bases between the germline ends.

There are a few counts of this clone. CDR3 coding DNA: TGTGCCAGCAGCTATAGACACCTCACAGATACGCAGTATTTT. This codes for CASSYRHLTDTQYF. This chain joins TRBV7-2 and TRBJ2-3; D is undetermined. The CDR3 totals 14 residues. Germline CDR1 SGHTA, CDR2 FQGNSA. The ends were cut back, 4 bases at V and 2 bases at J, with 10 bases in the middle.

This chain links TRBV15 with TRBJ2-3, with D possibly matching TRBD1 (5 bases). The CDR3 has 22 residues. Trimming left V 0 bases short and J 0 bases short, with 28 bases between. In germline, CDR1 is LNHNV, CDR2 YYDKDF (reference sequence). For the CDR3, the DNA is TGTGCCACCAGCAGAGATTTTAATGGCAGGGAACCCCGTATTGGTAGCACAGATACGCAGTATTTT. Its protein product is CATSRDFNGREPRIGSTDTQYF.

V usage is TRBV7-3 and J usage is TRBJ2-5, with TRBD2 as a possible D gene (6 bases). With 5 bases removed from V and 3 bases from J, the gap between germline ends came to 16 bases. CDR1 SGHTA and CDR2 FQGTGA come from the germline V gene. The length of the CDR3 is 15 residues. The CDR3 DNA reads TGTGCCAGCAGCCCTACCCGGACTATAGAAGAGACCCAGTACTTC. Translating gives CASSPTRTIEETQYF.

This clone occurred a few times. The gene calls are TRBV2 and TRBJ1-1; D is perhaps TRBD1 (5 bases). The CDR3 length is 13 residues. Germline V CDR1 and CDR2: SNHLY, FYNNEI. Trimming pared 2 bases from V and 2 bases from J, leaving 6 bases between. CDR3 bases: TGTGCCAGCAGTGAAACAGGAAACACTGAAGCTTTCTTT. Translation gives CASSETGNTEAFF.

This chain links TRBV11-2 with TRBJ1-5; D call uncertain. V lost 3 bases to trimming and J lost 2 bases, with 8 bases between them. CDR1 SGHAT and CDR2 FQNNGV come from the germline V gene. This CDR3 is 14 amino acids long. CDR3 sequence: CASSFSDGNQPQHF. DNA of the CDR3: TGTGCCAGCAGCTTTTCTGACGGCAATCAGCCCCAGCATTTT.

This clone was seen more than once but under ten times. The chain recombines TRBV19 with TRBJ2-3; possibly TRBD1 for D (5 bases). Germline V gives CDR1 LNHDA, CDR2 SQIVND (reference sequence). V lost 0 bases and J 2 bases, leaving 6 bases between the germline ends. The CDR3 length is 14 residues. The CDR3 DNA follows: TGTGCCAGTAGTATAGAACAGGTCACAGATACGCAGTATTTT. Translated, it gives CASSIEQVTDTQYF.

The genes are TRBV7-2 and TRBJ2-1; 12 bases map to TRBD2. This CDR3 is built from 16 residues. Per the germline V gene, CDR1 is SGHTA and CDR2 is FQGNSA. The ends lost 6 bases at V and 3 bases at J; junction bases unmatched: 6. This CDR3 is CASRRLAGANYNEQFF. As DNA, the CDR3 is TGTGCCAGCAGGAGACTAGCGGGGGCCAACTACAATGAGCAGTTCTTC.

The chain joins TRBV7-6 to TRBJ1-2; possible D gene TRBD1, 6 bases. This CDR3 has 14 residues. Germline lookup yields CDR1 SGHVS and CDR2 FNYEAQ. Trimming pared 5 bases from V and 3 bases from J, leaving 13 bases between. CDR3 nucleotide sequence: TGTGCCAGCAGCAGGGCTCCAGGGGACTATGGCTACACCTTC. Its translation: CASSRAPGDYGYTF.

The V gene is TRBV25-1, the J gene TRBJ2-7; 8 nucleotides line up with TRBD2. Germline V gene data show CDR1 as MGHDK and CDR2 as SYGVNS. The ends lost 4 bases at V and 0 bases at J; junction bases unmatched: 8. The CDR3 consists of 16 residues. CDR3 region: CASSGGVSGGSYEQYF. CDR3 sequence (DNA): TGTGCCAGCAGTGGCGGAGTGAGCGGGGGCTCCTACGAGCAGTACTTC.

The chain employs TRBV7-9 and TRBJ1-1; weak D call: TRBD1 (6 bases). Germline lookup yields CDR1 SEHNR and CDR2 FQNEAQ (reference sequence). Trimming removed 10 bases from V and 4 bases from J, with 16 bases in between. The CDR3 consists of 13 residues. In DNA, the CDR3 is TGTGCCACCCGGGGGGGGGCGGTCACTGAAGCTTTCTTT. Its translation: CATRGGAVTEAFF.

The chain joins TRBV7-3 to TRBJ1-2, with D perhaps TRBD1 (5 bases). The germline gives CDR1 SGHTA, CDR2 FQGTGA. Trimming stripped 0 bases from V and 4 bases from J, with 9 bases between. The CDR3 has 14 residues. CDR3 coding DNA: TGTGCCAGCAGCTTAACAGGGGTGGGCTATGGCTACACCTTC. This translates into CASSLTGVGYGYTF. Looking up the rest from reference TRBV7-3 and TRBJ1-2 gives the full variable domain: GAGVSQTPSNKVTEKGKYVELRCDPISGHTALYWYRQSLGQGPEFLIYFQGTGAADDSGLPNDRFFAVRPEGSVSTLKIQRTERGDSAVYLCASSLTGVGYGYTFGSGTRLTVV.

This clone came up a few times. This chain connects TRBV10-3 to TRBJ2-1; TRBD1 agrees at 7 bases. CDR1 and CDR2 from the germline V gene are ENHRY and SYGVKD. The CDR3 is 14 amino acids. Trimming took 11 bases from V and 0 from J; bases not matched to a gene: 7. CDR3 DNA: TGTGCCTCCAGGGGACAGAGCTCCTACAATGAGCAGTTCTTC. Translating it yields CASRGQSSYNEQFF.

V usage is TRBV29-1 and J usage is TRBJ2-7; no firm D call. The CDR3 loop spans 12 amino acids. V lost 4 bases, J lost 7 bases, and 14 bases lay in between. CDR1 and CDR2 from the germline V gene are SQVTM and ANQGSEA. CDR3 amino acids: CSVGQIIGEQYF. The CDR3 DNA sequence: TGCAGCGTTGGCCAAATTATAGGAGAGCAGTACTTC.

The chain joins TRBV6-1 to TRBJ1-5, with 7 bases aligning to TRBD1. Germline-derived CDR1 and CDR2 are MNHNS and SASEGT. There are 13 residues in the CDR3. After removal of 3 bases from V and 15 bases from J, the junction contained 11 bases not matched to a gene. The CDR3: CASSETLQGSGHF. The CDR3 coding sequence is TGTGCCAGCAGTGAGACATTACAGGGGAGCGGGCATTTT.

The V gene is TRBV19, the J gene TRBJ2-1; 12 bases are a match to TRBD2. Looked up from germline, CDR1 is LNHDA and CDR2 is SQIVND (reference sequence). V was pared by 1 base and J by 9 bases, with 7 bases of the junction left unmatched. The CDR3 runs to 16 residues. The CDR3 sequence is CASSIGLAGEEGEQFF. The CDR3 nucleotides are TGTGCCAGTAGTATAGGACTAGCGGGGGAGGAAGGTGAGCAGTTCTTC. The variable domain in full, completed from reference TRBV19 and TRBJ2-1, reads DGGITQSPKYLFRKEGQNVTLSCEQNLNHDAMYWYRQDPGQGLRLIYYSQIVNDFQKGDIAEGYSVSREKKESFPLTVTSAQKNPTAFYLCASSIGLAGEEGEQFFGPGTRLTVL.

V and J are TRBV5-6 and TRBJ1-5; TRBD1 matches 8 bases. V gave up 2 bases and J gave up 6 bases; unmatched junction bases: 7. The V gene's germline CDR1 is SGHDT and CDR2 YYEEEE. The CDR3 is 15 amino acids. The CDR3 region has the DNA TGTGCCAGCAGCTTTGGGCAGGGGGCAGGTCAGCCCCAGCATTTT. Its translation is CASSFGQGAGQPQHF.

J is TRBJ1-4 and V is TRBV7-9, with 9 positions matching TRBD1. This CDR3 contains 14 residues. The germline gives CDR1 SEHNR, CDR2 FQNEAQ (reference sequence). Trimming at V came to 6 bases and at J to 3 bases, leaving 2 bases not matched to a gene. The CDR3 spells CASRNRGPNEKLFF. The CDR3 DNA reads TGTGCCAGCAGAAACAGGGGGCCTAATGAAAAACTGTTTTTT.

The chain has TRBV5-1 and TRBJ2-5, with D perhaps matching TRBD1 or TRBD2 (6 bases each). Germline V gene lookup returns CDR1 SGHRS and CDR2 YFSETQ. Trimming cost V 4 bases and J 2 bases, with 12 bases left between them. The CDR3 totals 14 residues. CDR3 in DNA: TGCGCCAGCAGCCGCTCGGGGGCTCAAGAGACCCAGTACTTC. Translation: CASSRSGAQETQYF. Full variable domain (rest looked up from reference TRBV5-1 and TRBJ2-5): KAGVTQTPRYLIKTRGQQVTLSCSPISGHRSVSWYQQTPGQGLQFLFEYFSETQRNKGNFPGRFSGRQFSNSRSEMNVSTLELGDSALYLCASSRSGAQETQYFGPGTRLLVL.

The chain links TRBV6-1 to TRBJ1-5; D gene uncertain. CDR1 is MNHNS, CDR2 SASEGT, per germline. Trimming shortened V by 1 base and J by 9 bases, and 22 bases separated the two germline ends. The CDR3 covers 17 residues. CDR3: CASSEGWYGQEASPQHF. CDR3 sequence (DNA): TGTGCCAGCAGTGAAGGTTGGTATGGGCAGGAAGCCTCGCCCCAGCATTTT.